These T cell receptor beta chains were read from a single sample in a study of T cells in Graves' hyperthyroidism and ophthalmopathy. TCRdb fed the multiplex PCR reads into MiXCR, producing one record per CDR3 protein. The sample holds approximately 370,000 distinct CDR3 sequences, about 18% seen once. The source material was blood. The receptors originated from a woman in her thirties with Graves' hyperthyroidism that later progressed to Graves' ophthalmopathy. CDR3s include the opening cysteine and the closing phenylalanine or tryptophan. Each record gives: V gene, J gene, clone size, D gene, CDR3 protein, CDR3 DNA. D genes are given only for firm matches. Part of the rows lack a size; the others show once, few, many or a class for expanded clones.

TRBV7-9	TRBJ2-7	few	NA	CASSLRPEGEQYF	TGTGCCAGCAGCTTGCGCCCGGAAGGGGAGCAGTACTTC
TRBV15	TRBJ2-7	many	TRBD1	CATSRVGTGEDEQYF	TGTGCCACCAGCAGAGTAGGGACAGGGGAGGACGAGCAGTACTTC
TRBV9	TRBJ2-1	NA	TRBD2	CASSPGTSEMNEQFF	TGTGCCAGCAGCCCCGGTACTAGCGAAATGAATGAGCAGTTCTTC
TRBV19	TRBJ2-7	few	TRBD2	CASSIDSAGAYEQYF	TGTGCCAGTAGTATAGATTCAGCGGGAGCCTACGAGCAGTACTTC
TRBV7-9	TRBJ2-5	NA	TRBD1	CASTADREQETQYF	TGTGCCAGCACTGCGGACAGGGAACAAGAGACCCAGTACTTC
TRBV12-3/TRBV12-4	TRBJ1-2	many	NA	CASSFGSYGYTF	TGTGCCAGCAGTTTCGGGAGCTATGGCTACACCTTC
TRBV7-9	TRBJ1-5	many	NA	CASSSHLGDYSNQPQHF	TGTGCCAGCAGCTCCCACTTGGGGGACTATAGCAATCAGCCCCAGCATTTT
TRBV9	TRBJ1-5	many	NA	CASSVGSDQPQHF	TGTGCCAGCAGCGTAGGATCGGATCAGCCCCAGCATTTT
TRBV20-1	TRBJ1-2	many	NA	CSARRNRDRYGYTF	TGCAGTGCTAGGAGAAACCGGGACCGCTATGGCTACACCTTC
TRBV6-6	TRBJ2-3	NA	NA	CASSYSAAGILYF	TGTGCCAGCAGTTACTCAGCGGCAGGAATTCTGTATTTT